This T cell receptor beta chain was recovered during a study of cytomegalovirus exposure and HLA in healthy donors. Background on the study: HLA-typed donors were the source of 90 million or so unique TCRs, which an early data release held. Study observations and caveats: Immune exposure information comprised only CMV serostatus. Analysis was carried out at a later point, and it linked a missense DCLRE1C variant to TCR beta V- and J-gene trimming. DRB1 had the most TCR associations and HLA-C the fewest, a later analysis found, with rates varying by HLA locus.

This CDR3 has 18 residues. With V trimmed by 5 bases and J by 0 bases, 9 bases remained unmatched. Germline V gene lookup returns CDR1 SGHAT and CDR2 FQNNGV. This clone was detected only a few times. The antigen remains undetermined. PCR used 60 Vbeta primers and 13 Jbeta primers. TCRdb's table, derived via immunoSEQ multiplex PCR, lists solely in-frame clones and lacks some. The table has roughly 120,000 clones, 9.5% seen once. Input material: PBMCs. This sequence joins TRBV11-2 and TRBJ1-3; 11 nucleotides align to TRBD1. This clonotype was sampled from a man aged 25-40 years in good health and CMV-seronegative. The CDR3 DNA reads TGTGCCAGCAGCAATCTGGGACAGGGGGAATTCTCTGGAAACACCATATATTTT. Translated, it gives CASSNLGQGEFSGNTIYF.